One sample yielded the 12 T cell receptor beta chains listed below, sequenced in a study of blood T cell repertoires in COVID-19. TCRdb's copy holds only in-frame clones and misses some; the assay was immunoSEQ multiplex PCR. In the table there are about 220,000 clones, 80% to 90% of which are singletons. The sequenced sample was PBMCs or T cells enriched from blood (not recorded which). These receptors were obtained from a woman aged 45-65 years who had been exposed to COVID-19.

This chain connects TRBV20-1 to TRBJ2-5; 8 nucleotides agree with TRBD1. The CDR3 is 11 residues long. CDR1 DFQATT and CDR2 SNEGSKA come from the germline V gene (reference sequence). Trimming took 4 bases from V and 7 from J; bases not matched to a gene: 2. The CDR3 loop reads CSATDRGTQYF. The DNA for the CDR3 is TGCAGTGCTACCGACAGGGGGACCCAGTACTTC.

This chain joins TRBV7-4 and TRBJ1-2, with a tentative D call TRBD1 (6 bases). The CDR3 covers 12 residues. The germline V gene has CDR1 SGHVT and CDR2 SQSDAQ. With 5 bases removed from V and 7 bases from J, the gap between germline ends came to 11 bases. For the CDR3, the DNA is TGTGCCAGCAGCATCCCCAGGGGTGGCTACACCTTC. This codes for CASSIPRGGYTF.

The chain combines TRBV6-1 with TRBJ1-1; D is uncertain. Per the germline V gene, CDR1 is MNHNS and CDR2 is SASEGT. The CDR3 runs 14 residues. Trimming removed 3 bases at V and 4 bases at J, with 12 bases between. CDR3 region: CASSDYPEGTEAFF. CDR3 in DNA: TGTGCCAGCAGTGATTACCCGGAGGGCACTGAAGCTTTCTTT.

Turning to this clone: A clone one base away is much larger, so this may be a read error. The chain combines TRBV3-1 (or the pseudogene TRBV3-2) with TRBJ1-1, with D perhaps matching TRBD1 (5 bases). Per germline, CDR1 LGHDT and CDR2 YNNKEL (reference sequence). V shed 1 base and J shed 3 bases, with 6 bases lying between them. CDR3 size: 13 residues. In DNA, the CDR3 is TGTGCCAGCAGCCAAGGGGGGGACACTGAAGCTTTCTTT. This sequence encodes CASSQGGDTEAFF.

The chain's CDR3 is CASSQTSGEAQYF. DNA for the CDR3: TGTGCCAGCAGCCAGACTAGCGGGGAGGCGCAGTATTTT. The chain employs TRBV7-9 and TRBJ2-3; 11 nucleotides line up with TRBD2. Trimming at V came to 5 bases and at J to 10 bases, leaving 5 bases not matched to a gene. The CDR3 covers 13 residues. Germline CDR1 is SEHNR and CDR2 is FQNEAQ (reference sequence).

This rearrangement joins TRBV5-6 to TRBJ2-1, with 8 bases lining up with TRBD2. Trimming took 0 bases from V and 6 from J; bases not matched to a gene: 8. CDR3 length equals 16 residues. Germline CDR1 is SGHDT and CDR2 is YYEEEE. The CDR3 here is CASSLAASGLINEQFF. CDR3 sequence (DNA): TGTGCCAGCAGCTTGGCCGCTAGCGGGCTTATCAATGAGCAGTTCTTC.

V gene TRBV3-1 (or the pseudogene TRBV3-2) combines with J gene TRBJ2-2, with D tentatively TRBD2 (6 bases). Germline lookup yields CDR1 LGHDT and CDR2 YNNKEL (reference sequence). The CDR3 contains 18 residues. Trimming shortened V by 0 bases and J by 6 bases, and 20 bases separated the two germline ends. The CDR3 region is CASSQDWSYGRRAGELFF. CDR3 DNA: TGTGCCAGCAGCCAAGATTGGTCGTACGGGAGAAGGGCCGGGGAGCTGTTTTTT.

This rearrangement joins TRBV2 to TRBJ1-6, with TRBD1 matching over 7 bases. The CDR3 consists of 13 residues. J lost 7 bases, V lost 7 bases, and 4 bases had no gene match. Per the germline V gene, CDR1 is SNHLY and CDR2 is FYNNEI. The CDR3 spells CASNGRGNSPLHF. The DNA for the CDR3 is TGTGCCAGCAACGGCAGGGGGAATTCACCCCTCCACTTT.

V gene TRBV10-1 combines with J gene TRBJ1-2, with 8 bases fitting TRBD1. The CDR3 is 15 amino acids. V gave up 7 bases and J gave up 1 base; unmatched junction bases: 8. Germline CDR1 reads WNHNN; CDR2 reads SYGVQD (reference sequence). The CDR3 is CASIRTGSGNYGYTF. The CDR3 region has the DNA TGCGCCAGCATACGGACAGGGTCGGGTAACTATGGCTACACCTTC.

This chain links TRBV5-1 with TRBJ1-1; D unclear. Trimming removed 4 bases at V and 1 base at J, with 17 bases between. Germline CDR1 reads SGHRS; CDR2 reads YFSETQ. The CDR3 has 16 residues. The CDR3 DNA reads as TGCGCCAGCAGCCCCCCTGGGCGCCCCTCGAACACTGAAGCTTTCTTT. Translating it yields CASSPPGRPSNTEAFF.

This clone has just one count. This rearrangement joins TRBV28 to TRBJ2-2; D might be TRBD2 (5 bases). The germline V gene has CDR1 MDHEN and CDR2 SYDVKM. V lost 10 bases to trimming and J lost 6 bases, with 18 bases between them. The CDR3 length is 14 residues. CDR3 nucleotides: TGTGCCATCAAGGACTTAAAGGGCCCCGGGGAGCTGTTTTTT. Its protein product is CAIKDLKGPGELFF. The whole variable domain, remainder taken from reference TRBV28 and TRBJ2-2, is DVKVTQSSRYLVKRTGEKVFLECVQDMDHENMFWYRQDPGLGLRLIYFSYDVKMKEKGDIPEGYSVSREKKERFSLILESASTNQTSMYLCAIKDLKGPGELFFGEGSRLTVL.

The V gene is TRBV5-6, the J gene TRBJ1-1; 12 bases fit TRBD1. V dropped 4 bases and J dropped 8; count of bases not matched to a gene: 9. CDR1 and CDR2 (germline): SGHDT, YYEEEE. The CDR3 length is 15 residues. The CDR3 sequence: CASSPIPGQGAEAFF. Here the CDR3 DNA reads TGTGCCAGCAGCCCTATTCCGGGACAGGGGGCCGAAGCTTTCTTT.